One and the same sample provided the 19 T cell receptor beta chains below, sequenced in a study of PD-L1 blockade in urothelial cancer. The time point denotes: peripheral blood 6 weeks after treatment start. Using immunoSEQ multiplex PCR, the repertoire was profiled, and TCRdb retains in-frame clones only, with some absent. The sample holds about 35,000 clones, more than 75% seen once. This material consisted of PBMCs, taken around atezolizumab (anti-PD-L1) treatment. These receptors came from a man aged 40-49 years with urothelial cancer.

The CDR3 sequence: CASSLGQGNTGELFF. In DNA, the CDR3 is TGTGCCAGCAGCTTGGGACAGGGAAACACCGGGGAGCTGTTTTTT. The chain links TRBV13 to TRBJ2-2; 9 bases align to TRBD1. Per the germline V gene, CDR1 is PRHDT and CDR2 is FYEKMQ (reference sequence). The CDR3 runs 15 residues. V lost 3 bases and J lost 2; bases outside the gene matches: 1. Drawing the rest from reference TRBV13 and TRBJ2-2, the complete variable domain is AAGVIQSPRHLIKEKRETATLKCYPIPRHDTVYWYQQGPGQDPQFLISFYEKMQSDKGSIPDRFSAQQFSDYHSELNMSSLELGDSALYFCASSLGQGNTGELFFGEGSRLTVL.

This clone is medium-sized. The chain employs TRBV4-2 and TRBJ1-5; 7 bases map to TRBD1. Germline V gives CDR1 LGHNA, CDR2 YNFKEQ. V lost 3 bases to trimming and J lost 4 bases; unmatched junction nucleotides: 12. This CDR3 has 17 residues. The CDR3 sequence is CASSHVFSGQLNQPQHF. DNA of the CDR3: TGTGCCAGCAGCCACGTCTTCTCGGGACAGTTAAATCAGCCCCAGCATTTT.

J is TRBJ2-7 and V is TRBV7-9, with D tentatively TRBD1 (5 bases). Trimming took 5 bases from V and 4 from J, leaving 12 bases between them. Germline CDR1 reads SEHNR; CDR2 reads FQNEAQ (reference sequence). The CDR3 is made up of 13 amino acids. The CDR3 spells CASSPPAGYEQYF. The DNA of the CDR3 is TGTGCCAGCAGCCCCCCTGCAGGGTACGAGCAGTACTTC.

The chain couples TRBV29-1 to TRBJ2-3; TRBD1 matches 9 bases. CDR3 size: 15 residues. Germline V gene lookup returns CDR1 SQVTM and CDR2 ANQGSEA. V shed 5 bases and J 2 bases; nucleotides not matched to a gene: 8. As DNA, the CDR3 is TGCAGCGTTCCTGGACAGGGGAAAGTCACAGATACGCAGTATTTT. Its protein is CSVPGQGKVTDTQYF.

Points on this clone: A junction boundary mismatches the germline segment, possibly from a read error. The V call is TRBV7-7, the J call TRBJ2-7, with 7 nucleotides matching TRBD2. Per germline, CDR1 SSHAT and CDR2 FNYEAQ (reference sequence). This CDR3 contains 15 residues. The CDR3 nucleotides read TGTGCTAGCAGCTTAGGGGAGGGCCCCTCCTACGAGCAGTACTTC. Protein: CASSLGEGPSYEQYF.

The rearrangement joins TRBV29-1 to TRBJ2-7, with 10 bases that match TRBD1. Looked up from germline, CDR1 is SQVTM and CDR2 is ANQGSEA. V was pared by 6 bases and J by 3 bases, with 2 bases of the junction left unmatched. This CDR3 comprises 12 residues. This CDR3 reads CSVGTGVYEQYF. CDR3 DNA: TGCAGCGTCGGGACAGGGGTCTACGAGCAGTACTTC.

The chain uses TRBV28 and TRBJ1-1; TRBD1 might be the D (5 bases). Germline loops: CDR1 MDHEN, CDR2 SYDVKM. Trimming shortened V by 2 bases and J by 4 bases, and 11 bases separated the two germline ends. The CDR3 is 14 amino acids. CDR3 amino acids: CASSLQGGFTEAFF. The CDR3 region has the DNA TGTGCCAGCAGTTTACAGGGAGGTTTCACTGAAGCTTTCTTT.

V gene TRBV2 combines with J gene TRBJ2-7; D may be TRBD1 (6 bases). V lost 8 bases, J lost 1 base, and 12 bases lay in between. The CDR3 totals 13 residues. CDR1 and CDR2 from the germline V gene are SNHLY and FYNNEI. The CDR3 coding sequence is TGTGCCAGCTGTGGACAGCGATCCTACGAGCAGTACTTC. Amino acids: CASCGQRSYEQYF.

V gene TRBV19 combines with J gene TRBJ1-2, with TRBD1 as a possible D gene (5 bases). The CDR3 extends over 14 amino acids. Trimming pared 10 bases from V and 1 base from J, leaving 16 bases between. Per the germline V gene, CDR1 is LNHDA and CDR2 is SQIVND (reference sequence). The CDR3 sequence is CATSRQSYNYGYTF. CDR3 nucleotides: TGTGCCACCTCGAGACAGTCTTATAACTATGGCTACACCTTC.

This rearrangement joins TRBV5-4 to TRBJ1-1; TRBD1 agrees at 8 bases. Germline V gene lookup returns CDR1 SGHNT and CDR2 YYREEE (reference sequence). V trimming: 1 base; J trimming: 10 bases; junction bases outside the gene matches: 12. The CDR3 covers 15 residues. CDR3 in amino acids: CASSLNRGRGLGAFF. CDR3 coding DNA: TGTGCCAGCAGCTTGAATCGGGGCAGGGGGCTAGGAGCTTTCTTT.

This clone came up once. The V gene is TRBV27, the J gene TRBJ2-3, with D unclear. CDR3 length: 14 amino acids. Looked up from germline, CDR1 is MNHEY and CDR2 is SMNVEV (reference sequence). V lost 6 bases and J lost 5, with 15 bases in between. CDR3 bases: TGTGCCAGCAGCCTAATCGATGCTGGAGATACGCAGTATTTT. Translation: CASSLIDAGDTQYF.

This rearrangement joins TRBV28 to TRBJ1-5; TRBD1 is a possible D gene (6 bases). Trimming shortened V by 5 bases and J by 6 bases, and 29 bases separated the two germline ends. Germline lookup yields CDR1 MDHEN and CDR2 SYDVKM. The CDR3 sequence is 19 residues long. The CDR3 DNA reads TGTGCCAGCAGTCCCCTCGGCGGTACAGGGACTACTGCCGGTCAGCCCCAGCATTTT. Its protein product is CASSPLGGTGTTAGQPQHF.

The rearrangement uses TRBV14 and TRBJ2-1; 12 bases line up with TRBD2. J lost 8 bases, V lost 0 bases, and 14 bases had no gene match. The CDR3 runs to 19 residues. The germline V gene encodes CDR1 SGHDN and CDR2 FVKESK. For the CDR3, the DNA is TGTGCCAGCAGCCAAGAAAAAGGCCGCAGGACTAGCGGGAAGGATGAGCAGTTCTTC. This gives the protein CASSQEKGRRTSGKDEQFF. Together with reference TRBV14 and TRBJ2-1, the CDR3 gives the full variable domain: EAGVTQFPSHSVIEKGQTVTLRCDPISGHDNLYWYRRVMGKEIKFLLHFVKESKQDESGMPNNRFLAERTGGTYSTLKVQPAELEDSGVYFCASSQEKGRRTSGKDEQFFGPGTRLTVL.

The chain is built from TRBV28 and TRBJ2-5, with D maybe TRBD1 (5 bases). V was cut by 6 bases and J by 2 bases, with 10 bases left in between. Germline lookup yields CDR1 MDHEN and CDR2 SYDVKM. CDR3 size: 13 residues. CDR3 sequence: CASSDRVQETQYF. In DNA, the CDR3 is TGTGCCAGCAGCGACAGAGTTCAAGAGACCCAGTACTTC.

The chain combines TRBV2 with TRBJ2-7; the D gene is possibly TRBD2 (5 bases). The V end lost 1 base, the J end lost 5 bases, and 12 bases lay between the germline ends. Germline V gene data show CDR1 as SNHLY and CDR2 as FYNNEI. The CDR3 is made up of 14 amino acids. CDR3 nucleotides: TGTGCCAGCAGTGAAGGGACTCCCGCCAACGAGCAGTACTTC. Amino acid sequence: CASSEGTPANEQYF.

This chain links TRBV15 with TRBJ2-5; possible D gene TRBD1, 5 bases. V was pared by 1 base and J by 4 bases, with 10 bases between. Germline V lookup: CDR1 LNHNV, CDR2 YYDKDF (reference sequence). The CDR3 loop spans 14 amino acids. The CDR3 nucleotides read TGTGCCACCAGCAGAGGGCAAGGGGCAGAGACCCAGTACTTC. Translating it yields CATSRGQGAETQYF.

The chain joins TRBV27 to TRBJ1-5, with D hard to call. CDR3 length: 14 amino acids. Trimming cost V 4 bases and J 2 bases, with 9 bases left between them. Germline V gene lookup returns CDR1 MNHEY and CDR2 SMNVEV (reference sequence). CDR3 DNA: TGTGCCAGCAGTTCAAGGCAGGGCAATCAGCCCCAGCATTTT. This codes for CASSSRQGNQPQHF.

This chain connects TRBV7-9 to TRBJ2-7; TRBD1 might be the D (6 bases). Germline values: CDR1 SEHNR, CDR2 FQNEAQ (reference sequence). V shed 1 base and J shed 1 base, with 11 bases lying between them. CDR3 length: 15 residues. CDR3 coding DNA: TGTGCCAGCAGCTTAGACGCAGGGGAATCCTACGAGCAGTACTTC. Protein product: CASSLDAGESYEQYF.

This rearrangement joins TRBV5-1 to TRBJ1-2, with 8 bases aligning to TRBD1. Germline CDR1 reads SGHRS; CDR2 reads YFSETQ. CDR3 length equals 13 residues. V lost 0 bases and J lost 5; bases outside the gene matches: 0. CDR3 sequence: CASSLDRGYGYTF. The CDR3 nucleotides are TGCGCCAGCAGCTTGGACAGGGGGTATGGCTACACCTTC.